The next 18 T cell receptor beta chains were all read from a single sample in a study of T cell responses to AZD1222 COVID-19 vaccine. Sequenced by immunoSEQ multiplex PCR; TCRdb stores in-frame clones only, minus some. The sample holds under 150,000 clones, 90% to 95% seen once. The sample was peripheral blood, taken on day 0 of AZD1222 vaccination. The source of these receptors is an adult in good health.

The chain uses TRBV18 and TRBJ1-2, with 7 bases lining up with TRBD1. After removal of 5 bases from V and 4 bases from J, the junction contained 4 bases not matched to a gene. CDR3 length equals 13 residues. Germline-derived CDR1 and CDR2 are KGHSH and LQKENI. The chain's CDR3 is CASSFTGAYGYTF. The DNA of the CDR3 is TGTGCCAGCTCATTTACAGGGGCCTATGGCTACACCTTC.

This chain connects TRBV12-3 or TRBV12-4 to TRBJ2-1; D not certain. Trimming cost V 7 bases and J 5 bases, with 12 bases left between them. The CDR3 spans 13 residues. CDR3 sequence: CASMALPHNEQFF. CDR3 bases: TGTGCCAGCATGGCCCTCCCTCACAATGAGCAGTTCTTC.

CDR3 nucleotides: TGCGCCAGCAGCTTGTCAGGGATGAACACTGAAGCTTTCTTT. It translates to CASSLSGMNTEAFF. The chain links TRBV5-1 to TRBJ1-1; maybe TRBD1 (5 bases). The CDR3 totals 14 residues. In germline, CDR1 is SGHRS, CDR2 YFSETQ. V was clipped by 1 base and J by 0 bases, with 7 bases between them.

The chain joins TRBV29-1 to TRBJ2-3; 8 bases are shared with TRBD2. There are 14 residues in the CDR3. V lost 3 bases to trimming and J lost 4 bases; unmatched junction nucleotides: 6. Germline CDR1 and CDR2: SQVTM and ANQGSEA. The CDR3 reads CSVEGLVNADTQYF. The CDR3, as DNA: TGCAGCGTTGAGGGACTAGTTAACGCAGATACGCAGTATTTT.

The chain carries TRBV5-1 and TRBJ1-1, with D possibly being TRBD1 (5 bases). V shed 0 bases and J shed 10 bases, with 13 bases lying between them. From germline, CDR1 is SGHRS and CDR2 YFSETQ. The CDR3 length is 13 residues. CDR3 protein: CASSLAGDAGAFF. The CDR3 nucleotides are TGCGCCAGCAGCTTGGCTGGGGACGCGGGAGCTTTCTTT.

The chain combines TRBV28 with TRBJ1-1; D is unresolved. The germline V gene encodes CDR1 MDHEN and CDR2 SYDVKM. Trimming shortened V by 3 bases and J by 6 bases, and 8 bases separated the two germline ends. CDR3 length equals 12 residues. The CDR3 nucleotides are TGTGCCAGCAGTTTGGCAGGCTCTGAAGCTTTCTTT. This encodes CASSLAGSEAFF.

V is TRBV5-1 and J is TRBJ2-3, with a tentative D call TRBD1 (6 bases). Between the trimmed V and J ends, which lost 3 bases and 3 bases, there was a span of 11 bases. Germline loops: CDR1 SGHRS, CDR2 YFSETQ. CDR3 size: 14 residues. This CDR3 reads CASSSDRNTDTQYF. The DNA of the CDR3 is TGCGCCAGCAGCTCAGACAGGAATACAGATACGCAGTATTTT.

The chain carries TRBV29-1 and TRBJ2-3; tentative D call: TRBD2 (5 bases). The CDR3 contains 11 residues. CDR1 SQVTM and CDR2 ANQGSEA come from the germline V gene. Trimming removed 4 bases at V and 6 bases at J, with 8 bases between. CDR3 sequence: CSVGSGDTQYF. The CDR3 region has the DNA TGCAGCGTTGGTTCGGGGGATACGCAGTATTTT.

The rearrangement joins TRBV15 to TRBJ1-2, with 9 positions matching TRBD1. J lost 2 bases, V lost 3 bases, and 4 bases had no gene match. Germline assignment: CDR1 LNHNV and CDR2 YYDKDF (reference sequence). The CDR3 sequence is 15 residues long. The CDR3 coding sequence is TGTGCCACCAGCAGGATGGGGACAGGGAACTATGGCTACACCTTC. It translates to CATSRMGTGNYGYTF.

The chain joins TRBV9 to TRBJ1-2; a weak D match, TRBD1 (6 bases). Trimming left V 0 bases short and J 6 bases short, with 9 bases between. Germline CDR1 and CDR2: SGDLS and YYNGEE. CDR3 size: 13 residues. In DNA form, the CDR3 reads TGTGCCAGCAGCGTAGGGAGGGGGGATGGCTACACCTTC. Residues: CASSVGRGDGYTF.

CDR3 residues: CASSSGDFWGYTF. The CDR3 region has the DNA TGTGCCAGCAGCTCGGGGGACTTCTGGGGCTACACCTTC. The chain has TRBV5-6 and TRBJ1-2; tentative D call: TRBD1 (5 bases). CDR1 SGHDT and CDR2 YYEEEE come from the germline V gene. The length of the CDR3 is 13 residues. Trimming cost V 3 bases and J 8 bases, with 14 bases left between them.

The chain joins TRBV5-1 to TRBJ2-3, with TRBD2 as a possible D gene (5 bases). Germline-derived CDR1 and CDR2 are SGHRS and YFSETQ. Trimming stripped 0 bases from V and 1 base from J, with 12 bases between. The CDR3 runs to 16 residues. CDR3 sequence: CASSLGAARGTDTQYF. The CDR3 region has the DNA TGCGCCAGCAGCTTGGGGGCTGCGAGGGGCACAGATACGCAGTATTTT.

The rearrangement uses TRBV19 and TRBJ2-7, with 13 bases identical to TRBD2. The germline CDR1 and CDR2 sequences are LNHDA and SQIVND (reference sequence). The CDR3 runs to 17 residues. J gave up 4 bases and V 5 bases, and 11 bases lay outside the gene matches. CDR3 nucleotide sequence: TGTGCCAGTAGTCCCAGGACTAGCGGGAGTAGGTTGTACGAGCAGTACTTC. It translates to CASSPRTSGSRLYEQYF. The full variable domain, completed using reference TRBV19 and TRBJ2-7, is DGGITQSPKYLFRKEGQNVTLSCEQNLNHDAMYWYRQDPGQGLRLIYYSQIVNDFQKGDIAEGYSVSREKKESFPLTVTSAQKNPTAFYLCASSPRTSGSRLYEQYFGPGTRLTVT.

The CDR3 DNA is TGTGCCAGCAGCCAAACGGGGGGCAGATGGGCCGGGGAGCTGTTTTTT. It yields the protein CASSQTGGRWAGELFF. The rearrangement joins TRBV4-2 to TRBJ2-2; D possibly corresponds to TRBD2 (7 bases). The V gene's germline CDR1 is LGHNA and CDR2 YNFKEQ. CDR3 length: 16 amino acids. Trimming removed 2 bases from V and 6 bases from J, with 16 bases in between.

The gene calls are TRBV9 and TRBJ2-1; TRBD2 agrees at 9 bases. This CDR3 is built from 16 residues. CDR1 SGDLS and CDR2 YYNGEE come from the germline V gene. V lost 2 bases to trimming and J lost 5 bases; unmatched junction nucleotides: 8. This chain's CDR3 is CASSVSGLARHNEQFF. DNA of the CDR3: TGTGCCAGCAGCGTGTCGGGACTAGCAAGGCACAATGAGCAGTTCTTC.

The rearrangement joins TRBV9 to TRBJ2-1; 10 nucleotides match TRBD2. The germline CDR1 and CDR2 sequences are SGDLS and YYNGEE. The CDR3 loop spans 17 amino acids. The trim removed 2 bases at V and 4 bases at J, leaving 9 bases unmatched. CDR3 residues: CASSVQIAGGIYNEQFF. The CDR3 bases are TGTGCCAGCAGCGTTCAAATAGCGGGAGGAATATACAATGAGCAGTTCTTC.

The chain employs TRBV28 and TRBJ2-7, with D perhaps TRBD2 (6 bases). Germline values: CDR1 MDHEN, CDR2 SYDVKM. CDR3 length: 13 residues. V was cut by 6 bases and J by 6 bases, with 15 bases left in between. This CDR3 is CASSPTHGGEQYF. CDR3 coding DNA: TGTGCCAGCAGCCCTACCCACGGGGGCGAGCAGTACTTC.

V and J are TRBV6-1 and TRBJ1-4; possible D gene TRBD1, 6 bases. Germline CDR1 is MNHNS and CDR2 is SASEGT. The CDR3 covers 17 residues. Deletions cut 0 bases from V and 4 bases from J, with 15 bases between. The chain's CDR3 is CASSEALLGQHNEKLFF. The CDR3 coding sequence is TGTGCCAGCAGTGAAGCGCTTTTAGGACAGCATAATGAAAAACTGTTTTTT.